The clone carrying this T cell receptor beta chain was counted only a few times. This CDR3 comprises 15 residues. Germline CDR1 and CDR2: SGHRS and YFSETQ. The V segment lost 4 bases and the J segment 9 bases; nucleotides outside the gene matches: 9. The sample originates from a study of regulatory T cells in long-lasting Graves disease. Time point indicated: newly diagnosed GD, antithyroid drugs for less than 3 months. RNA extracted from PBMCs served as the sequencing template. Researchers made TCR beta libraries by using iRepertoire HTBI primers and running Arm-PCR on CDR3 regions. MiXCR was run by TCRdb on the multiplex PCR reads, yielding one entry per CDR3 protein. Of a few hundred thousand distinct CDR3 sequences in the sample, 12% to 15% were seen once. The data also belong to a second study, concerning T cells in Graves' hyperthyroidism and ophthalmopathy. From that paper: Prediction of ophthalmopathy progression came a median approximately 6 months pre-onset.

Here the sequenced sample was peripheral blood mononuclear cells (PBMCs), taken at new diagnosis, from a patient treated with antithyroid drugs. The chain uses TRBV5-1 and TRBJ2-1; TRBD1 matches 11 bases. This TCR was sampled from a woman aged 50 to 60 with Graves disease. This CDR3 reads CASSPMGQGVREQFF. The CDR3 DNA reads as TGCGCCAGCAGCCCCATGGGACAGGGGGTTCGTGAGCAGTTCTTC.